The following is a TCR beta chain sequence with its context. The data were obtained in a study of blood T cell repertoires in COVID-19. Method: immunoSEQ multiplex PCR; TCRdb's copy keeps in-frame clones and lacks some. The repertoire holds some 89,000 clones, with just under 90% as singletons. The germline CDR1 and CDR2 sequences are LNHDA and SQIVND (reference sequence). The CDR3 runs 15 residues. After removal of 2 bases from V and 1 base from J, the junction contained 3 bases not matched to a gene. This clonotype was obtained from a human donor in a cohort sampled during active COVID-19. The sample was peripheral blood. V usage is TRBV19 and J usage is TRBJ2-7; 9 nucleotides agree with TRBD1. The CDR3 sequence is CASSISGTGSYEQYF. The CDR3 bases are TGTGCCAGTAGTATAAGCGGGACAGGGTCCTACGAGCAGTACTTC.